Below, one T cell receptor beta chain is given with its context. The sample is drawn from a study of CD8 T cells in Susac syndrome. In germline, CDR1 is MNHEY, CDR2 SMNVEV (reference sequence). The CDR3 loop spans 13 amino acids. V gave up 5 bases and J gave up 7 bases, with 14 bases separating them. Random hexamers were used to reverse transcribe the RNA input (about 0.5 to 1 ug). Using its own MiXCR run on the immunoSEQ multiplex PCR reads, TCRdb lists one record per CDR3 protein. The profile covers around 200,000 distinct CDR3 sequences, with approximately 94% appearing a single time and 0.075% to 0.1% taken by the ten largest.

Sequenced: CD4+ T cells from PBMCs. This TCR came from a human donor with Susac syndrome. The chain combines TRBV27 with TRBJ1-2; tentatively, D is TRBD1 (6 bases). CDR3 loop: CASSQQGSIGYTF. The DNA of the CDR3 is TGTGCCAGCAGTCAACAGGGTTCGATTGGCTACACCTTC.